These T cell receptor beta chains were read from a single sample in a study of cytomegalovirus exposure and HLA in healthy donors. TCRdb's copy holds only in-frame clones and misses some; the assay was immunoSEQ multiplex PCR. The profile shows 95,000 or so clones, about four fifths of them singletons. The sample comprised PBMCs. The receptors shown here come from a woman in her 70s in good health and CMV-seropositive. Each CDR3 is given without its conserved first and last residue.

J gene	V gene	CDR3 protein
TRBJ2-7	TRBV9	ASSVSTLLDEQY
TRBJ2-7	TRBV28	ASSRSGSGEQY
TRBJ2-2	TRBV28	ASRPSTGELF
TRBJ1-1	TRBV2	ASNPTEMNTEAF
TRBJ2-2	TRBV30	AWSPDRGLAGPGELF
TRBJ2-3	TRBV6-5	ASSPSGTSTDTQY
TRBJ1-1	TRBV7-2	ASSPDRGYTEAF
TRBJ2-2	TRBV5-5	ASSSRDRETGELF
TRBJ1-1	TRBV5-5	ASSAAVGGLQGNTEAF
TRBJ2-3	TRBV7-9	ASSLVLAVTDTQY
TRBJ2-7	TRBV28	ASSLPAITKQY
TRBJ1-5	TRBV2	ASSLGTVSNQPQH
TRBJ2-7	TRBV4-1	ASSMGGQGLYEQY
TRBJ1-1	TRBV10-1	ASSESRWNTEAF
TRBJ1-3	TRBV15	ATSRDMAAGNTIY
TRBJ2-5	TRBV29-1	SVATQQETQY
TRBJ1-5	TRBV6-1	ASSEKDRVFSNQPQH
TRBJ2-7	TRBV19	ASSGAGGRSYEQY
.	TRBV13	ASSPPRGQGAYEQY
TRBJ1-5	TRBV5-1	ASSQGGRNQPQH
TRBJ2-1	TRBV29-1	SVFKSRDFTQF
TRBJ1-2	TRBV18	ASSQLTGVGDGYT
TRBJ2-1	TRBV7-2	ASSSPSSGERSYNEQF
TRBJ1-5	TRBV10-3	AIGAGQPQH
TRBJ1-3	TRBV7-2	ASSLTGFSGNTIY
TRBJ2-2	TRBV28	ASSSYTGELF
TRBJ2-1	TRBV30	AWSTGTSGVYNEQF
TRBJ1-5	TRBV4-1	ASSQDPARVNQPQH